This TCR beta chain appears in the sequencing data of a study of immune cell composition in non-small cell lung cancer. Study-wide context: Lung adenocarcinoma or squamous carcinoma made up most tumours. Findings of the study overall: Tumour-associated clones >0.5% occurred in approximately 31% of adenocarcinomas, over 60% of squamous. Tumour TCR-beta clonality was not significantly tied to smoking pack-years.

Sample share makes this clone large. Its antigen is unidentified. Repertoires were generated with immunoSEQ multiplex PCR, while TCRdb's copy carries only in-frame clones and drops some. The repertoire holds around 2,500 clones, with roughly 81% as singletons. Normal lung was taken at the farthest possible site, at least 3 cm from tumour. DNA was extracted from unsorted cell suspensions stored frozen. V lost 5 bases to trimming and J lost 4 bases, with 11 bases between them. The CDR3 loop spans 13 amino acids. CDR1 and CDR2 from the germline V gene are MDHEN and SYDVKM. V is TRBV28 and J is TRBJ1-2; TRBD1 is a possible D gene (6 bases). This clonotype originated in a human donor with non-small cell lung cancer. The sequencing input was non-adjacent lung tissue. CDR3 coding DNA: TGTGCCAGCAGTGCCGGGACACGCTATGGCTACACCTTC. Encoded protein: CASSAGTRYGYTF.